A selection of T cell receptor beta chains follows, all from one sample in a study of shared T cell receptors in the human thymus. The protocol was immunoSEQ multiplex PCR, while the TCRdb copy is restricted to in-frame clones and leaves out a portion. The sample yields a few hundred thousand clones, more than 85% seen once. Sequenced: thymocytes. The origin of the receptors is a human donor. The CDR3 runs from the conserved cysteine through the conserved F or W. Each record gives: D gene, clone size, J gene, V gene, CDR3 length, CDR3 DNA, CDR3 protein. D genes are given only for firm matches. Some rows have no size entry. The others give once, few or many, or a class for an expanded clone.

>-|-|TRBJ1-1|TRBV14|16
TGTGCCAGCAGCCAAGAGGGTCACCACGGGGGGACTGAAGCTTTCTTT
CASSQEGHHGGTEAFF
>-|-|TRBJ2-1|TRBV6-6|15
TGTGCCAGCAGGCCCAGGGAGTCTCAGGGCAATGAGCAGTTCTTC
CASRPRESQGNEQFF
>-|-|TRBJ1-3|TRBV9|18
TGTGCCAGCAGCGTAGGCACCATACAGGGCCTCTCTGGAAACACCATATATTTT
CASSVGTIQGLSGNTIYF
>-|-|TRBJ2-7|TRBV10-3|11
TGTGCCATCAGTGTAAGGTACGAGCAGTACTTC
CAISVRYEQYF
>-|-|TRBJ1-2|TRBV7-2|13
TGTGCCAGCAGCTTGCAAAGCGGGTATGGCTACACCTTC
CASSLQSGYGYTF
>-|-|TRBJ2-5|TRBV10-3|14
TGTGCCATCAGTGAGGCAGGCGGACAAGAGACCCAGTACTTC
CAISEAGGQETQYF
>TRBD2|-|TRBJ2-5|TRBV5-1|18
TGCGCCAGCAGCTTGCTGGAGACTAGCCGTCGGAGGGGAGAGACCCAGTACTTC
CASSLLETSRRRGETQYF
>TRBD1|once|TRBJ2-2|TRBV15|21
TGTGCCACCAGCAGTCAGCCCGGGACAGGGGGCGTTGCGGGAGCGGGCGGGGAGCTGTTTTTT
CATSSQPGTGGVAGAGGELFF
>-|-|TRBJ1-4|TRBV9|16
TGTGCCAGCAGCGTAGAAGGGTCCGAGACTAATGAAAAACTGTTTTTT
CASSVEGSETNEKLFF
>-|-|TRBJ2-1|TRBV5-1|13
TGCGCCAGCAGCCGGGACCGGCGGAATGAGCAGTTCTTC
CASSRDRRNEQFF
>-|-|TRBJ2-4|TRBV29-1|12
TGCAGCTTTCTTTTCGGAGGAGGTCTTCAGTACTTC
CSFLFGGGLQYF
>-|-|TRBJ1-3|TRBV23-1|17
TGCGCCAGCAGTCAAACCCCCCATGACTGCTCTGGAAACACCATATATTTT
CASSQTPHDCSGNTIYF
>TRBD2|-|TRBJ2-5|TRBV7-8|17
TGTGCCAGCAGCTGGAAGACCTCGGGACTAGCGGAAGAGACCCAGTACTTC
CASSWKTSGLAEETQYF
>TRBD2|once|TRBJ2-1|TRBV5-1|16
TGCGCCAGCAGCTCCGGGACTAGCGGGGGAAACAATGAGCAGTTCTTC
CASSSGTSGGNNEQFF
>-|few|TRBJ1-2|TRBV5-6|18
TGTGCCAGCAGCTTGAAGTTCGGAACAGTCAGATCTAACTATGGCTACACCTTC
CASSLKFGTVRSNYGYTF
>-|-|TRBJ2-7|TRBV27|12
TGTGCCAGCAGGGGTCCGAGCTACGAGCAGTACTTC
CASRGPSYEQYF